The rows below give T cell receptor beta chains drawn from one sample of a study of cytomegalovirus exposure and HLA in healthy donors. The protocol was immunoSEQ multiplex PCR, while the TCRdb copy is restricted to in-frame clones and leaves out a portion. The table lists 220,000 or so clones, roughly 85% of them singletons. What was sequenced was PBMCs. The receptors were sampled from a woman aged 18-30 years in good health and CMV-seronegative. Both conserved end residues are trimmed from each CDR3. Each record gives: V gene, J gene, CDR3 protein.

V: TRBV2; J: TRBJ1-2; CDR3: ASSDRVAQFYGYT
V: TRBV27; J: TRBJ2-7; CDR3: ASSPGQGLYEQY
V: TRBV5-1; J: TRBJ1-2; CDR3: ASSFGPGGYT
V: TRBV28; J: TRBJ2-7; CDR3: ASLEGQTSHEQY
V: TRBV7-3; J: TRBJ1-1; CDR3: ASSPYGNMNTEAF
V: TRBV5-1; J: TRBJ1-2; CDR3: ASSLGSLEFYGYT
V: TRBV19; J: TRBJ2-6; CDR3: ASSPTGANVLT
V: TRBV5-1; J: TRBJ2-7; CDR3: ASSLEEGTSYEQY
V: TRBV28; J: TRBJ1-2; CDR3: ASSSTTGFIGYT
V: TRBV2; J: TRBJ2-3; CDR3: ASSLGLADTQY
V: TRBV2; J: TRBJ1-1; CDR3: ASSGRGQGNTEAF
V: TRBV18; J: TRBJ1-2; CDR3: ASSADRASGYT
V: TRBV5-4; J: TRBJ1-2; CDR3: ASSLNSQGIYGYT
V: TRBV19; J: TRBJ2-7; CDR3: ASSFGTGGYEQY
V: TRBV5-4; J: TRBJ1-2; CDR3: ASSWRADRSNYGYT
V: TRBV2; J: TRBJ2-2; CDR3: ASSSTSGGELF
V: TRBV19; J: TRBJ2-1; CDR3: ASSINRGPNEQF
V: TRBV11-3; J: TRBJ2-2; CDR3: ASSSSGSVTGELF
V: TRBV2; J: TRBJ2-4; CDR3: ASTDRGTKNIQY
V: TRBV9; J: TRBJ2-7; CDR3: ASSADRTPYEQY
V: TRBV20-1; J: TRBJ2-3; CDR3: SASSGDTQY
V: TRBV30; J: TRBJ1-6; CDR3: AWRTGQLSNSPLH
V: TRBV7-9; J: TRBJ2-3; CDR3: ASSLEANTQY
V: TRBV23-1; J: TRBJ2-7; CDR3: ASPGLAGSYEQY
V: TRBV9; J: TRBJ1-3; CDR3: ASSSRSGNTIY
V: TRBV18; J: TRBJ2-2; CDR3: ATASGSTGELF
V: TRBV6-1; J: TRBJ2-1; CDR3: ASRGLAGIYNEQF
V: TRBV5-1; J: TRBJ2-7; CDR3: ASSLDGLAGVTEQY
V: TRBV30; J: TRBJ1-5; CDR3: AWSVQGATTPQH
V: TRBV10-3; J: TRBJ1-2; CDR3: AISEDVGGYGYT
V: TRBV19; J: TRBJ2-2; CDR3: ASSILQGTTGELF
V: TRBV5-1; J: TRBJ1-2; CDR3: ASSWRSYGYT
V: TRBV7-8; J: TRBJ2-1; CDR3: ASSSERGGHNEQF
V: TRBV29-1; J: TRBJ2-1; CDR3: SVGRRASYNEQF
V: TRBV6-8; J: TRBJ1-1; CDR3: ASVQGCATEAF
V: TRBV27; J: TRBJ2-2; CDR3: ASFGRVEGWGSLDGGTGELF
V: TRBV2; J: TRBJ2-3; CDR3: ASGSRGDTQY
V: TRBV30; J: TRBJ2-5; CDR3: AWSVHSGLQETQY
V: TRBV5-1; J: TRBJ1-6; CDR3: ASSLEAGIPSPLH
V: TRBV28; J: TRBJ2-7; CDR3: ASSLEGYEQY
V: TRBV28; J: TRBJ2-7; CDR3: ASSSHEQY
V: TRBV30; J: TRBJ2-7; CDR3: AWSGLNEQY
V: TRBV6-1; J: TRBJ2-7; CDR3: ASSGGQIASEQY
V: TRBV13; J: TRBJ2-5; CDR3: ASSLEMGASQETQY
V: TRBV19; J: TRBJ2-1; CDR3: ASSSGGNLQF
V: TRBV25-1; J: TRBJ1-2; CDR3: ASSELGSHYGYT
V: TRBV5-1; J: TRBJ1-6; CDR3: ASSSDKNSPLH
V: TRBV29-1; J: TRBJ1-1; CDR3: SVSRGRDTEAF
V: TRBV10-2; J: TRBJ2-7; CDR3: ASRTERLADPYEQY
V: TRBV2; J: TRBJ2-7; CDR3: ASKAQYYEQY
V: TRBV10-3; J: TRBJ1-1; CDR3: AIGGPPTLNTEAF